This record looks at one TCR beta chain sequence and its context. The antigen is unknown. The record originates from a study of T cell responses to AZD1222 COVID-19 vaccine. Study-wide points: White British donors predominated, females outnumbered males, and clonal diversity was possibly underestimated. CD4 TCRs covered the whole spike, strongest at regions 160-218 and 743-854. Sampling that yielded the repertoires occurred only after the peak T cell response.

This CDR3 contains 15 residues. V shed 2 bases, J shed 6 bases, and the junction held 8 bases outside the gene matches. CDR1 MNHEY and CDR2 SMNVEV come from the germline V gene (reference sequence). Measured with immunoSEQ multiplex PCR; TCRdb has only the in-frame clones, and not every one. The sample holds about 110,000 clones, roughly 87% seen once. Sequenced material: peripheral blood, taken on day 0 of AZD1222 vaccination. The source of this sequence is an adult in good health. The chain employs TRBV27 and TRBJ1-2, with TRBD1 matching over 8 bases. CDR3 DNA: TGTGCCAGCAGTTTACGCCGGCAGGGGGCCCATGGCTACACCTTC. Protein product: CASSLRRQGAHGYTF.